This passage covers 27 T cell receptor beta chains from one sample sequenced in a study of beta chain features in type 1 diabetes (dated by TCRdb to 2017 to 2018). Overall study outcomes, separate from this receptor: In all four CD4+ subsets, TCRB CDR3 length was moderately but significantly shorter in type 1 diabetes patients.

For these TCRs, the target antigens are not known. Library preparation was by the immunoSEQ multiplex PCR assay. The entire isolated RNA was reverse transcribed using the High Capacity cDNA Reverse Transcription Kit, and thus expressed TCRB transcripts were sequenced. In TCRdb, the immuneACCESS table is reduced to in-frame sequences with V and J assigned. These tables do not hold every clone; where another copy was compared, an unresolved V gene accounts for under half, and the others remain unexplained. Within this sample are some 270,000 clones, with approximately 11% of them counted one time only. The ten largest clones capture more than 0.015% of the sample. The sample consisted of naive CD4+ T cells from blood. Per the publication, the cell subset or site label means: true naive CD4+ T cells. These receptors originate from a man aged 25-45 years with type 1 diabetes.

This clone was seen more than once but under ten times. The V and J genes are TRBV5-6 and TRBJ2-7; the D gene is possibly TRBD1 (6 bases). CDR1 SGHDT and CDR2 YYEEEE come from the germline V gene. The CDR3 runs to 13 residues. Trimming cost V 5 bases and J 3 bases, with 12 bases left between them. CDR3 sequence: CASSHGTNYEQYF. Written as DNA, the CDR3 is TGTGCCAGCAGTCATGGGACAAACTACGAGCAGTACTTC. The entire variable domain, with the rest obtained from reference TRBV5-6 and TRBJ2-7, is as follows: DAGVTQSPTHLIKTRGQQVTLRCSPKSGHDTVSWYQQALGQGPQFIFQYYEEEERQRGNFPDRFSGHQFPNYSSELNVNALLLGDSALYLCASSHGTNYEQYFGPGTRLTVT.

This clone was observed a few times. The chain employs TRBV18 and TRBJ2-1; the match to TRBD1 covers 9 bases. CDR1 and CDR2 from the germline V gene are KGHSH and LQKENI. CDR3 size: 13 residues. The V gene end was trimmed by 3 bases and the J gene end by 8 bases; junction bases not matched to a gene: 2. The DNA of the CDR3 is TGTGCCAGCTCACCCCGGACAGGGGATGAGCAGTTCTTC. This sequence encodes CASSPRTGDEQFF.

This clone showed up just a few times. The gene calls are TRBV9 and TRBJ2-7; D is unresolved. V was pared by 0 bases and J by 5 bases, with 9 bases between. Germline lookup yields CDR1 SGDLS and CDR2 YYNGEE. The CDR3 totals 13 residues. Here the CDR3 reads CASSVGQVNEQYF. The CDR3 DNA is TGTGCCAGCAGCGTAGGGCAGGTGAACGAGCAGTACTTC.

The table lists this clone with a few counts. The chain is built from TRBV7-9 and TRBJ1-2; a weak D match, TRBD1 (5 bases). The CDR3 is made up of 13 amino acids. Looked up from germline, CDR1 is SEHNR and CDR2 is FQNEAQ (reference sequence). Trimming took 3 bases from V and 7 from J, leaving 12 bases between them. In nucleotides, the CDR3 is TGTGCCAGCAGCTTGCAAGGGGATGGTGGCTACACCTTC. Protein sequence: CASSLQGDGGYTF.

CDR3 in amino acids: CASSLGLPGNEQFF. The CDR3 DNA sequence: TGTGCCAGCAGCTTGGGCCTCCCGGGGAATGAGCAGTTCTTC. The chain uses TRBV11-2 and TRBJ2-1; tentative D call: TRBD2 (5 bases). The ends were cut back, 3 bases at V and 7 bases at J, with 13 bases in the middle. The CDR3 contains 14 residues. Germline V lookup: CDR1 SGHAT, CDR2 FQNNGV.

The genes are TRBV18 and TRBJ1-2; tentative D call: TRBD1 (5 bases). The V gene lost 3 bases and the J gene lost 0 bases, with 14 bases spanning the gap. This CDR3 comprises 16 residues. Germline CDR1 and CDR2: KGHSH and LQKENI. For the CDR3, the DNA is TGTGCCAGCTCACCTGCAGGGAGGAGGACTAACTATGGCTACACCTTC. Residues: CASSPAGRRTNYGYTF.

V gene TRBV19 combines with J gene TRBJ2-3, with 8 bases aligning to TRBD1. The length of the CDR3 is 15 residues. Looked up from germline, CDR1 is LNHDA and CDR2 is SQIVND (reference sequence). The V and J ends lost 4 bases and 2 bases, in that order; junction bases with no gene match: 5. This CDR3 reads CASSTDRDPTDTQYF. CDR3 coding DNA: TGTGCCAGTAGTACGGACAGGGACCCCACAGATACGCAGTATTTT. Variable domain in full (rest from reference TRBV19 and TRBJ2-3): DGGITQSPKYLFRKEGQNVTLSCEQNLNHDAMYWYRQDPGQGLRLIYYSQIVNDFQKGDIAEGYSVSREKKESFPLTVTSAQKNPTAFYLCASSTDRDPTDTQYFGPGTRLTVL.

This clone showed up just a few times. The rearrangement joins TRBV6-6 to TRBJ1-5, with 8 bases lining up with TRBD1. CDR1 is MNHNY and CDR2 is SVGAGI in the germline V gene (reference sequence). This CDR3 is 15 amino acids long. Trimming removed 6 bases from V and 7 bases from J; junction bases left unmatched: 11. The DNA of the CDR3 is TGTGCCAGCAGATCCTTGCAGGGGGCTTTGCAGCCCCAGCATTTT. Translating gives CASRSLQGALQPQHF.

In this sample, this clone turned up a few times. The junction differs from germline at one of its ends, possibly a read error. The chain combines TRBV7-3 with TRBJ2-5; TRBD2 is a possible D gene (5 bases). From germline, CDR1 is SGHTA and CDR2 FQGTGA. The length of the CDR3 is 13 residues. CDR3 amino acids: CASSSRAKETQYF. CDR3 coding DNA: TGTGCCAGCAGCTCGCGGGCTAAAGAAACCCAGTACTTC.

The V gene is TRBV5-1, the J gene TRBJ1-1; D unclear. Trimming removed 3 bases from V and 1 base from J, with 16 bases in between. The germline V gene has CDR1 SGHRS and CDR2 YFSETQ. This CDR3 region has 16 residues. The CDR3 loop reads CASSSQSHTRNTEAFF. In nucleotides, the CDR3 is TGCGCCAGCAGCTCCCAATCCCATACAAGGAACACTGAAGCTTTCTTT.

This sequence joins TRBV20-1 and TRBJ2-5; tentative D call: TRBD2 (6 bases). The CDR3 spans 11 residues. Germline CDR1 reads DFQATT; CDR2 reads SNEGSKA (reference sequence). The CDR3 loop reads CSGVEGETQYF. In DNA, the CDR3 is TGCAGCGGCGTGGAGGGCGAGACCCAGTACTTC.

This clone was counted a few times. This chain joins TRBV5-6 and TRBJ1-2; 10 nucleotides match TRBD1. Germline values: CDR1 SGHDT, CDR2 YYEEEE. This CDR3 has 15 amino acids. Unmatched junction bases numbered 4, after V lost 1 base and J lost 4 bases. The CDR3 nucleotides read TGTGCCAGCAGCTTGAGGGACAGGGGCCCCTATGGCTACACCTTC. Translating gives CASSLRDRGPYGYTF.

This clone was recorded a few times. The V and J genes are TRBV2 and TRBJ2-7; D unclear. Germline CDR1 SNHLY, CDR2 FYNNEI. Trimming shortened V by 6 bases and J by 3 bases, and 9 bases separated the two germline ends. This CDR3 has 12 amino acids. CDR3 DNA sequence: TGTGCCAGCAGGGGCCAGCACTACGAGCAGTACTTC. Residues: CASRGQHYEQYF.

In this sample, this clone turned up a few times. At one end, the junction sequence differs from germline, possibly due to a read error. The chain is built from TRBV7-9 and TRBJ2-5; 10 bases agree with TRBD1. The CDR3 contains 14 residues. Germline V lookup: CDR1 SEHNR, CDR2 FQNEAQ (reference sequence). CDR3 coding DNA: TGTGCCAGCGGGACAGGGGTTCCTCAAGGGACCCAGTACTTC. Translating it yields CASGTGVPQGTQYF.

V usage is TRBV4-1 and J usage is TRBJ2-2; TRBD1 is a possible D gene (6 bases). Germline values: CDR1 MGHRA, CDR2 YSYEKL. Trimming removed 1 base at V and 4 bases at J, with 10 bases between. This CDR3 is 15 amino acids long. CDR3 region: CASSQGTGPTGELFF. Here the CDR3 DNA reads TGCGCCAGCAGCCAAGGCACAGGGCCCACCGGGGAGCTGTTTTTT.

In regard to this clone: Other DNA sequences in the same sample also yield this CDR3. This chain uses TRBV5-1 with TRBJ1-1; D is unclear. This CDR3 is built from 14 residues. V shed 0 bases and J shed 0 bases, with 6 bases lying between them. CDR1 SGHRS and CDR2 YFSETQ come from the germline V gene. The CDR3 DNA reads as TGCGCCAGCAGCTTGGGGCAGGTGAACACTGAAGCTTTCTTT. This sequence encodes CASSLGQVNTEAFF.

This clone was detected once. This rearrangement joins TRBV28 to TRBJ2-2; no clear D gene. CDR3 length equals 19 residues. Trimming took 1 base from V and 5 from J, leaving 23 bases between them. CDR1 is MDHEN and CDR2 is SYDVKM in the germline V gene. The CDR3 spells CASSLYGSPGVGGTGELFF. The CDR3 nucleotides read TGTGCCAGCAGTTTATACGGGTCCCCCGGCGTAGGTGGGACCGGGGAGCTGTTTTTT.

V gene TRBV29-1 combines with J gene TRBJ2-5; the D gene is possibly TRBD2 (6 bases). This CDR3 is 13 amino acids long. Trimming took 7 bases from V and 5 from J, leaving 17 bases between them. The germline V gene has CDR1 SQVTM and CDR2 ANQGSEA. CDR3 residues: CSGRDFGDETQYF. The DNA of the CDR3 is TGCAGCGGAAGGGACTTCGGGGACGAGACCCAGTACTTC.

The chain has TRBV7-9 and TRBJ1-5; weak D call: TRBD1 (5 bases). CDR1 and CDR2 (germline): SEHNR, FQNEAQ (reference sequence). The CDR3 sequence is 15 residues long. V gave up 1 base and J gave up 7 bases, with 14 bases separating them. CDR3 sequence (DNA): TGTGCCAGCAGCTTAGTCGGCGGGGCCGAACAGCCCCAGCATTTT. This encodes CASSLVGGAEQPQHF.

This clone appeared a few times. CDR3 nucleotide sequence: TGTGCCAGCAGCTTGAATCGGGAGACCCAGTACTTC. This codes for CASSLNRETQYF. The rearrangement joins TRBV7-2 to TRBJ2-5; D uncertain. Trimming removed 3 bases from V and 5 bases from J, with 7 bases in between. This CDR3 contains 12 residues. Germline CDR1 SGHTA, CDR2 FQGNSA.

V gene TRBV7-9 combines with J gene TRBJ2-7; D is possibly TRBD2 (5 bases). V dropped 5 bases and J dropped 0 bases, with 5 bases sitting between them. Germline CDR1 and CDR2: SEHNR and FQNEAQ (reference sequence). This CDR3 is built from 12 residues. The CDR3 spells CASSGSSYEQYF. The DNA of the CDR3 is TGTGCCAGCAGCGGGAGCTCCTACGAGCAGTACTTC.

CDR3 nucleotide sequence: TGTGCCAGCAGTACCCCGGGGGCTGGGGCCAACGTCCTGACTTTC. Encoded protein: CASSTPGAGANVLTF. The V gene is TRBV6-6, the J gene TRBJ2-6; maybe TRBD2 (6 bases). With 5 bases removed from V and 2 bases from J, the gap between germline ends came to 10 bases. Germline V lookup: CDR1 MNHNY, CDR2 SVGAGI (reference sequence). The CDR3 is made up of 15 amino acids.

This clone was seen more than once but under ten times. This sequence joins TRBV2 and TRBJ1-5; 7 nucleotides line up with TRBD1. The CDR3 extends over 13 amino acids. Looked up from germline, CDR1 is SNHLY and CDR2 is FYNNEI. Losses at the gene ends were 8 bases for V and 1 base for J; bases not matched to a gene: 2. The CDR3 coding sequence is TGTGCCAGCGGGACAGAGAGCAATCAGCCCCAGCATTTT. This translates into CASGTESNQPQHF. The full variable domain, rest sourced from reference TRBV2 and TRBJ1-5, is EPEVTQTPSHQVTQMGQEVILRCVPISNHLYFYWYRQILGQKVEFLVSFYNNEISEKSEIFDDQFSVERPDGSNFTLKIRSTKLEDSAMYFCASGTESNQPQHFGDGTRLSIL.

This clone was counted a few times. This chain links TRBV5-4 with TRBJ1-2; D not resolved. V was shortened by 0 bases and J by 5 bases, with 8 bases between the two germline ends. The CDR3 sequence is 13 residues long. Germline V gene sequence: CDR1 SGHNT, CDR2 YYREEE (reference sequence). CDR3 protein: CASSLDGSYGYTF. In DNA, the CDR3 is TGTGCCAGCAGCTTGGACGGGTCATATGGCTACACCTTC.

This chain links TRBV18 with TRBJ2-5; 8 positions agree with TRBD1. Germline V gene sequence: CDR1 KGHSH, CDR2 LQKENI. There are 15 residues in the CDR3. After removal of 3 bases from V and 5 bases from J, the junction contained 8 bases not matched to a gene. CDR3 residues: CASSPDRELWETQYF. DNA of the CDR3: TGTGCCAGCTCACCGGACAGGGAACTTTGGGAGACCCAGTACTTC.

V gene TRBV9 combines with J gene TRBJ2-1, with a possible D match to TRBD1 (6 bases). Between the trimmed V and J ends, which lost 4 bases and 5 bases, there was a span of 13 bases. This CDR3 comprises 14 residues. From germline, CDR1 is SGDLS and CDR2 YYNGEE. CDR3 nucleotides: TGTGCCAGCAGCTCAGGGGTGTTTAACAATGAGCAGTTCTTC. Translated, it gives CASSSGVFNNEQFF.

CDR3 protein: CASSIVGLEQPQHF. For the CDR3, the DNA is TGTGCCAGTAGTATAGTGGGGCTAGAGCAGCCCCAGCATTTT. The chain recombines TRBV19 with TRBJ1-5; D may be TRBD1 (5 bases). V lost 1 base to trimming and J lost 7 bases, with 11 bases between them. The CDR3 is 14 residues long. Germline V gives CDR1 LNHDA, CDR2 SQIVND (reference sequence).